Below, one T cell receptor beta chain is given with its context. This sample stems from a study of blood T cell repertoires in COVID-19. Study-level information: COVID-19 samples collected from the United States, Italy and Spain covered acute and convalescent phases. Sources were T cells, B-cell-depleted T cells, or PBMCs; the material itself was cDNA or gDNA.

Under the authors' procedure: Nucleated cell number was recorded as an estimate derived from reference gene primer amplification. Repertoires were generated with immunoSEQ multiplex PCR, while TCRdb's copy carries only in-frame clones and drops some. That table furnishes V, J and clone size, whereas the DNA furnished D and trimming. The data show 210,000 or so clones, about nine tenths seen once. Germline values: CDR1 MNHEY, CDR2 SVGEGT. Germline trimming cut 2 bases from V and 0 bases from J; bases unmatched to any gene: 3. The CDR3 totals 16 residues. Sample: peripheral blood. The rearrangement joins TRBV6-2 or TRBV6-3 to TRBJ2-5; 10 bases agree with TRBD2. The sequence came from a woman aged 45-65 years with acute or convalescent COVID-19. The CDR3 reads CASSYDTSGDQETQYF. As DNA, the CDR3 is TGTGCCAGCAGTTACGATACTAGCGGGGACCAAGAGACCCAGTACTTC.